This T cell receptor beta chain stems from a study of OX40 agonist ivuxolimab in advanced cancers. V lost 4 bases and J lost 0; bases outside the gene matches: 7. The CDR3 has 16 amino acids. Germline assignment: CDR1 MGHRA and CDR2 YSYEKL. TCRdb's table, derived via immunoSEQ multiplex PCR, lists solely in-frame clones and lacks some. The data hold roughly 14,000 clones, with about four fifths observed a single time. Here the sequenced sample was CD4+ or CD8+ T cells sorted from blood, taken in a trial of the OX40 agonist ivuxolimab. The chain carries TRBV4-1 and TRBJ2-7, with TRBD1 matching over 9 bases. The receptor's source is an adult with an advanced solid tumor such as melanoma, head and neck, liver or kidney cancer. Written as DNA, the CDR3 is TGCGCCAGCAGCCGGATAGGGACAGGGAGCTCCTACGAGCAGTACTTC. This sequence encodes CASSRIGTGSSYEQYF.